A selection of T cell receptor beta chains follows, all from one sample in a study of T-cell memory formation after mild COVID-19. MiXCR was run by TCRdb on the 5' RACE reads, yielding one entry per CDR3 protein. Among around 200,000 distinct CDR3 sequences listed, about 10% were seen once. The material sequenced was PBMCs or a T cell subset sorted from them (not recorded which). The receptors come from a man younger than 35 who had mild COVID-19 (a few samples of this study predate the infection). Cell type and time point are not known. CDR3s include the opening cysteine and the closing phenylalanine or tryptophan. D genes are given only for firm matches. Clone sizes are given selectively: once, few, many, or a class where the clone is expanded.

DNA: TGTGCCAGCAGCTTAGAACTGTACGAGCAGTACTTC; CDR3: CASSLELYEQYF; V: TRBV11-2; D: NA; J: TRBJ2-7; size: few
DNA: TGTGCCAGCAGCCCACAGGGAACCAATCAGCCCCAGCATTTT; CDR3: CASSPQGTNQPQHF; V: TRBV3-1; D: NA; J: TRBJ1-5; size: NA
DNA: TGTGCCAGCAGCGTAAATGCGGGACAAGAGACCCAGTACTTC; CDR3: CASSVNAGQETQYF; V: TRBV9; D: NA; J: TRBJ2-5; size: NA
DNA: TGCAGTGCTAGAATGGGACAGCCTAACACTGAAGCTTTCTTT; CDR3: CSARMGQPNTEAFF; V: TRBV20-1; D: TRBD1; J: TRBJ1-1; size: NA
DNA: TGTGCCACCAGCTTTCCAAACCAGGGGGCGCCTTCACCCCTCCACTTT; CDR3: CATSFPNQGAPSPLHF; V: TRBV15; D: TRBD1; J: TRBJ1-6; size: NA
DNA: TGTGCCAGCAGCCAGGTCAGGGTGAACACCGGGGAGCTGTTTTTT; CDR3: CASSQVRVNTGELFF; V: TRBV16; D: NA; J: TRBJ2-2; size: NA
DNA: TGCAGCGTTGCTGGCGGGGAGACAGATACGCAGTATTTT; CDR3: CSVAGGETDTQYF; V: TRBV29-1; D: NA; J: TRBJ2-3; size: few
DNA: TGTGCCAGCAGTGAAGCCGACGGGGCCACTGAAGCTTTCTTT; CDR3: CASSEADGATEAFF; V: TRBV21-1; D: NA; J: TRBJ1-1; size: few
DNA: TGTGCCAGCACCGGACGGAGCTATGGCTACACCTTC; CDR3: CASTGRSYGYTF; V: TRBV11-2; D: NA; J: TRBJ1-2; size: many
DNA: TGTGCCAGCAGTTCCCTTTGGGGGGGCCCCACAGATACGCAGTATTTT; CDR3: CASSSLWGGPTDTQYF; V: TRBV28; D: NA; J: TRBJ2-3; size: few
DNA: TGTGCCAGCAGCCGGGAACCATCGGGTACGCAGTATTTT; CDR3: CASSREPSGTQYF; V: TRBV7-3; D: NA; J: TRBJ2-3; size: NA
DNA: TGTGCCAGCTCACCCCGGGACAATCAGCCCCAGCATTTT; CDR3: CASSPRDNQPQHF; V: TRBV18; D: NA; J: TRBJ1-5; size: NA
DNA: TGTGCCAGCACGCGGGGAGGAGGGGACGGCTACACCTTC; CDR3: CASTRGGGDGYTF; V: TRBV7-2; D: NA; J: TRBJ1-2; size: NA
DNA: TGTGCCAGCAGTGAAACTCCTCAGGGTCCTGGGGCCAACGTCCTGACTTTC; CDR3: CASSETPQGPGANVLTF; V: TRBV25-1; D: NA; J: TRBJ2-6; size: NA
DNA: TGTGCCAGCAACCGATCGGGGACAGGGGCTCGGGAGCAGTACTTC; CDR3: CASNRSGTGAREQYF; V: TRBV6-1; D: TRBD1; J: TRBJ2-7; size: few
DNA: TGTGCCAGCAGTTACGTCCCGACTAGCGGGGGGTCCTACGAGCAGTACTTC; CDR3: CASSYVPTSGGSYEQYF; V: TRBV6-5; D: TRBD2; J: TRBJ2-7; size: NA
DNA: TGTGCCAGCAGCCCCGTGATCCGGGACAGGGAAAACATTCAGTACTTC; CDR3: CASSPVIRDRENIQYF; V: TRBV6-2/TRBV6-3; D: TRBD1; J: TRBJ2-4; size: NA
DNA: TGCGCCAGCAGCTTGGTGGCCACCGGGGAGCTGTTTTTT; CDR3: CASSLVATGELFF; V: TRBV5-1; D: NA; J: TRBJ2-2; size: NA
DNA: TGTGCCAGCAGCTTGGGCGACAGGGTCCAGCCCCAGCATTTT; CDR3: CASSLGDRVQPQHF; V: TRBV5-8; D: TRBD1; J: TRBJ1-5; size: NA
DNA: TGTGCCAGCAGCCCCGTGACTAGCGGGGACTTGGATTGGTTCTTC; CDR3: CASSPVTSGDLDWFF; V: TRBV5-4; D: TRBD2; J: TRBJ2-1; size: few
DNA: TGCGCCAGCAGCCAAGATCTCCCCGGGTACAATGAGCAGTTCTTC; CDR3: CASSQDLPGYNEQFF; V: TRBV4-3; D: NA; J: TRBJ2-1; size: NA
DNA: TGCGCCAGCAGCTTGGCCGGGCAGGCGCGCACTGAAGCTTTCTTT; CDR3: CASSLAGQARTEAFF; V: TRBV5-1; D: NA; J: TRBJ1-1; size: NA
DNA: TGTGCCAGCAGACCATCGGGGGGCGAGATCGGGGAGCTGTTTTTT; CDR3: CASRPSGGEIGELFF; V: TRBV9; D: NA; J: TRBJ2-2; size: NA
DNA: TGTGCCAGTAGTACGCATCCAGGGGGCTCCACCTCTGGGGCCAACGTCCTGACTTTC; CDR3: CASSTHPGGSTSGANVLTF; V: TRBV19; D: TRBD1; J: TRBJ2-6; size: few
DNA: TGTGCCAGCAGCTTAAATTCGGGTGCAGATACGCAGTATTTT; CDR3: CASSLNSGADTQYF; V: TRBV7-2; D: NA; J: TRBJ2-3; size: few
DNA: TGTGCCAGCAGCCGAGGGTACGGGTATGGCTACACCTTC; CDR3: CASSRGYGYGYTF; V: TRBV7-2; D: NA; J: TRBJ1-2; size: NA
DNA: TGTGCCAGCAGTGCCTACCGGGCCTCGAACACCGGGGAGCTGTTTTTT; CDR3: CASSAYRASNTGELFF; V: TRBV6-1; D: NA; J: TRBJ2-2; size: many
DNA: TGTGCCAGCAGCGTATCGGGCGGAGGGATCAATGAGCAGTTCTTC; CDR3: CASSVSGGGINEQFF; V: TRBV9; D: NA; J: TRBJ2-1; size: NA
DNA: TGTGCCAGCAGTGTCAGGGTTAGCTCCTACGAGCAGTACTTC; CDR3: CASSVRVSSYEQYF; V: TRBV2; D: NA; J: TRBJ2-7; size: few
DNA: TGTGCCAGCAGTTTGCGGACAGGGACCTTGGAGCAGTTCTTC; CDR3: CASSLRTGTLEQFF; V: TRBV25-1; D: TRBD1; J: TRBJ2-1; size: few
DNA: TGTGCCAGCAGTGACAGGTACCAAGAGACCCAGTACTTC; CDR3: CASSDRYQETQYF; V: TRBV2; D: NA; J: TRBJ2-5; size: few
DNA: TGCAGTGCTCTAGGAATCGAGGAGCAGTTCTTC; CDR3: CSALGIEEQFF; V: TRBV20-1; D: NA; J: TRBJ2-1; size: NA
DNA: TGTGCCAGCTCACCAACGGTTTCTTCCTACGAGCAGTACTTC; CDR3: CASSPTVSSYEQYF; V: TRBV18; D: NA; J: TRBJ2-7; size: few
DNA: TGTGCCAGCAGCCCGTCAGGGATCCACACAGATACGCAGTATTTT; CDR3: CASSPSGIHTDTQYF; V: TRBV7-9; D: NA; J: TRBJ2-3; size: once
DNA: TGTGCCAGCAGGCTTCTTGCAGGGGGTCAGCCCCAGCATTTT; CDR3: CASRLLAGGQPQHF; V: TRBV2; D: TRBD1; J: TRBJ1-5; size: few
DNA: TGTGCCAGCACACAGGGCGAGAAGCGGTTCTTC; CDR3: CASTQGEKRFF; V: TRBV7-2; D: NA; J: TRBJ2-1; size: few
DNA: TGTGCCAGCAGATTGCAGGGGAGAGAGACCCAGTACTTC; CDR3: CASRLQGRETQYF; V: TRBV2; D: NA; J: TRBJ2-5; size: few
DNA: TGTGCCAGCAGCCGGACCGGGACCTATTTCTACGAGCAGTACTTC; CDR3: CASSRTGTYFYEQYF; V: TRBV7-2; D: NA; J: TRBJ2-7; size: few
DNA: TGCGCCAGCAGCTCCCTGTCGGTAGCGGGGGGGTACAATGAGCAGTTCTTC; CDR3: CASSSLSVAGGYNEQFF; V: TRBV5-1; D: TRBD2; J: TRBJ2-1; size: few
DNA: TGTGCCAGCAGTTTATGGACTCCGAACACCGGGGAGCTGTTTTTT; CDR3: CASSLWTPNTGELFF; V: TRBV12-3/TRBV12-4; D: NA; J: TRBJ2-2; size: NA
DNA: TGTGCCAGCACCCCGTCCGACGGGTACTACAATGAGCAGTTCTTC; CDR3: CASTPSDGYYNEQFF; V: TRBV12-3/TRBV12-4; D: NA; J: TRBJ2-1; size: NA
DNA: TGTGCCAGCAGCATGGGGAGCGTGAATCAGCCCCAGCATTTT; CDR3: CASSMGSVNQPQHF; V: TRBV7-2; D: NA; J: TRBJ1-5; size: NA
DNA: TGTGCCAGCAGAACCCTGGCGGGGGGGTATAATGAGCAGTTCTTC; CDR3: CASRTLAGGYNEQFF; V: TRBV6-2/TRBV6-3; D: TRBD2; J: TRBJ2-1; size: NA
DNA: TGTGCCAGCAGGACCCGACTAGCGGGGGGAAGAACCGGGGAGCTGTTTTTT; CDR3: CASRTRLAGGRTGELFF; V: TRBV6-6; D: TRBD2; J: TRBJ2-2; size: few
DNA: TGTGCCAGCAAACAACAAGGAAATCAGCCCCAGCATTTT; CDR3: CASKQQGNQPQHF; V: TRBV7-2; D: NA; J: TRBJ1-5; size: few
DNA: TGTGCCAGCAGTTTAGAAGGGTTTAACACCGGGGAGCTGTTTTTT; CDR3: CASSLEGFNTGELFF; V: TRBV27; D: NA; J: TRBJ2-2; size: few
DNA: TGCGCCAGCAGCGGAATAGCGGGGACCTACAATGAGCAGTTCTTC; CDR3: CASSGIAGTYNEQFF; V: TRBV5-1; D: TRBD2; J: TRBJ2-1; size: few
DNA: TGTGCCAGCAGCTTCGAAGGGGCGACTGAAGCTTTCTTT; CDR3: CASSFEGATEAFF; V: TRBV7-9; D: NA; J: TRBJ1-1; size: few
DNA: TGCAGCGTTGTCGGCCATGGACAGGGGCGGGAGCAGTTCTTC; CDR3: CSVVGHGQGREQFF; V: TRBV29-1; D: TRBD1; J: TRBJ2-1; size: few
DNA: TGCGCCAGCAGCCAAGGGCAGTGGACAGGAGGCTACACCTTC; CDR3: CASSQGQWTGGYTF; V: TRBV4-1; D: TRBD1; J: TRBJ1-2; size: few
DNA: TGTGCCAGCAGCGCTAGTGGGATTTCGAGTTCACCCCTCCACTTT; CDR3: CASSASGISSSPLHF; V: TRBV7-3; D: NA; J: TRBJ1-6; size: NA
DNA: TGTGCCAGCGGTCGGAGAGACACTGAAGCTTTCTTT; CDR3: CASGRRDTEAFF; V: TRBV12-3/TRBV12-4; D: NA; J: TRBJ1-1; size: NA
DNA: TGTGCCAGCGGCTCCGAGGTGGGTTACAATGAGCAGTTCTTC; CDR3: CASGSEVGYNEQFF; V: TRBV3-1; D: NA; J: TRBJ2-1; size: NA
DNA: TGCAGTGCTCGTATGCATCCCCAAGAGACCCAGTACTTC; CDR3: CSARMHPQETQYF; V: TRBV20-1; D: NA; J: TRBJ2-5; size: NA